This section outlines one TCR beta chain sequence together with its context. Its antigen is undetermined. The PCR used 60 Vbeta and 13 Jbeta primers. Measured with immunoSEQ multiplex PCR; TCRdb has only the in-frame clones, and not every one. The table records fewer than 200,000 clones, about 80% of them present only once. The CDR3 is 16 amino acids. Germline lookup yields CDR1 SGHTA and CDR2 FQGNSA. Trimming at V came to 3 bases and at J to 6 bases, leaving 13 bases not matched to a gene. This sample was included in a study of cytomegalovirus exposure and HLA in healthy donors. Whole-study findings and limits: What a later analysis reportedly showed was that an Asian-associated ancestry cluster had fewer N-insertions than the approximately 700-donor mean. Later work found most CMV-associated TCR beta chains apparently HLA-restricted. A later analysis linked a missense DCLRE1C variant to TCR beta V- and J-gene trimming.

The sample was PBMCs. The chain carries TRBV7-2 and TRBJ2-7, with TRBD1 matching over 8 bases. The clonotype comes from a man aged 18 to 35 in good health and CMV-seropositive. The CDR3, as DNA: TGTGCCAGCAGCTTGACCGGACAGGGAGTCGGGGGCGAGCAGTACTTC. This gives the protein CASSLTGQGVGGEQYF.